This T cell receptor beta chain was profiled in a study of cytomegalovirus exposure and HLA in healthy donors. Clones were read by immunoSEQ multiplex PCR, and TCRdb kept only the in-frame ones, dropping some. The data hold 120,000 or so clones, with 88% observed a single time. The table lists this clone with a few counts. The target antigen is unknown. This CDR3 has 13 residues. Germline V gives CDR1 LNHDA, CDR2 SQIVND (reference sequence). The V end lost 6 bases, the J end lost 11 bases, and 19 bases lay between the germline ends. Study conclusions and caveats: Cytomegalovirus association was assigned to under 200 TCR beta chains. Confirmation in vitro established that a few CMV-associated chains were specific for CMV antigens.

The chain joins TRBV19 to TRBJ1-1, with D possibly being TRBD1 (6 bases). Sequenced material: PBMCs. The origin of this receptor is a man aged 18-30 years in good health and CMV-seronegative. The CDR3 nucleotides are TGTGCCAGTAGCGAACAGGGCCCGGTGACTGCTTTCTTT. Translation: CASSEQGPVTAFF.